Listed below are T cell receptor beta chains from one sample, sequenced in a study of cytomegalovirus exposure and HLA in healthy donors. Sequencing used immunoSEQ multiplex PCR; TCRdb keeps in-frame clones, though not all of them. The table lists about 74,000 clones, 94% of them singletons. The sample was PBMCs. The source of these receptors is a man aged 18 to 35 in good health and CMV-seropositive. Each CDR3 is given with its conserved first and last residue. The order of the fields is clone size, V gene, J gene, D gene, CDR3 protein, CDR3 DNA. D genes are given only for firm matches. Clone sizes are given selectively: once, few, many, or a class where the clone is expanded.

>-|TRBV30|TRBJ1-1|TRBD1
CAWSARGLLSEAFF
TGTGCCTGGAGTGCAAGGGGGCTACTATCTGAAGCTTTCTTT
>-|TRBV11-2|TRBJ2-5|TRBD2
CASSRSGRPYQETQYF
TGTGCCAGCAGCCGTAGCGGGAGACCGTATCAAGAGACCCAGTACTTC
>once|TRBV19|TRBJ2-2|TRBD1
CASSRTGPTGELFF
TGTGCCAGTAGTCGGACAGGGCCCACCGGGGAGCTGTTTTTT
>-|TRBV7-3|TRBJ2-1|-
CASSPQGTYNEQFF
TGTGCCAGCAGCCCTCAGGGGACCTACAATGAGCAGTTCTTC
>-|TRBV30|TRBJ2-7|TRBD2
CAWTRGGSQGYEQYF
TGTGCCTGGACCCGGGGCGGGAGTCAGGGCTACGAGCAGTACTTC
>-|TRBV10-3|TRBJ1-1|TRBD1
CAIRGTGEHTEAFF
TGTGCCATCAGGGGGACAGGCGAACACACTGAAGCTTTCTTT
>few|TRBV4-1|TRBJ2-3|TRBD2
CASSQDGAGGSTNTQYF
TGCGCCAGCAGCCAAGACGGGGCGGGAGGGTCTACAAATACGCAGTATTTT
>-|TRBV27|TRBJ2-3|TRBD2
CASSLSGGDTQYF
TGTGCCAGCAGTTTATCCGGGGGGGATACGCAGTATTTT
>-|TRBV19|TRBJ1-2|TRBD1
CASSRGQGAGGYTF
TGTGCCAGTAGTAGGGGACAGGGGGCGGGAGGCTACACCTTC
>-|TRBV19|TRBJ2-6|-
CASSGFSGANVLTF
TGTGCCAGTAGTGGCTTCTCTGGGGCCAACGTCCTGACTTTC
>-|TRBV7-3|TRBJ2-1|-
CASSSIDTRIAHDNEQFF
TGTGCCAGCAGCTCCATCGACACGCGCATCGCCCATGACAATGAGCAGTTCTTC
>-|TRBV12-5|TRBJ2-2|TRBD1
CASGSRTGGTGELFF
TGTGCTAGTGGTTCCCGGACAGGGGGAACCGGGGAGCTGTTTTTT
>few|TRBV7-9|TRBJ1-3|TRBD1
CASSSRDRGLSGNTIYF
TGTGCCAGCAGCTCCCGGGACAGGGGTCTCTCTGGAAACACCATATATTTT
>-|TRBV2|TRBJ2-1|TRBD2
CASTYSGSQYNEQFF
TGTGCCAGCACCTATAGCGGGAGTCAATACAATGAGCAGTTCTTC
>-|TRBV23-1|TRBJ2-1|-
CASTDQGYEQFF
TGCGCCAGCACCGACCAGGGCTATGAGCAGTTCTTC
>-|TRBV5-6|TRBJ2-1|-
CASSLSLGLNEQFF
TGTGCCAGCAGCTTGTCCCTGGGCCTCAATGAGCAGTTCTTC
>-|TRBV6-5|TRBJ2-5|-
CASSYSSPEETQYF
TGTGCCAGCAGTTACTCGAGCCCTGAAGAGACCCAGTACTTC
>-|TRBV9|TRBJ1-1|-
CASSVAEQGRGAFF
TGTGCCAGCAGCGTAGCTGAGCAGGGCCGAGGAGCTTTCTTT
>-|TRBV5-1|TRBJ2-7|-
CASSPRPEGSYEQYF
TGCGCCAGCAGCCCACGTCCGGAGGGTTCCTACGAGCAGTACTTC